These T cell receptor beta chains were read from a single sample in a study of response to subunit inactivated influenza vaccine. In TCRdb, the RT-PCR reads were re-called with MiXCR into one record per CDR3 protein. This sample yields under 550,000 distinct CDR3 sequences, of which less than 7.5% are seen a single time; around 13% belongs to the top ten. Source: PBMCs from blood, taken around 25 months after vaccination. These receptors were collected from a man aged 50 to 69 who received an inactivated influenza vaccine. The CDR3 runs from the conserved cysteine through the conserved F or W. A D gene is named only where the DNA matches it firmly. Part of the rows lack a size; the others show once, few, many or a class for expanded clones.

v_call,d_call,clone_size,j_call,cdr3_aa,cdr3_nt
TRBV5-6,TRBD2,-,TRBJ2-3,CASSWGTSGSGTDTQYF,TGTGCCAGCAGCTGGGGGACTAGCGGGAGTGGGACAGATACGCAGTATTTT
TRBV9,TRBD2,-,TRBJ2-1,CASSVVAGDYNEQFF,TGTGCCAGCAGCGTAGTAGCGGGGGACTACAATGAGCAGTTCTTC
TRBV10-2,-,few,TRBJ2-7,CATTGHGMGHYEQYF,TGCGCCACCACAGGACATGGGATGGGCCACTACGAGCAGTACTTC
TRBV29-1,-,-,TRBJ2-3,CSVDWTGEDTQYF,TGCAGCGTAGATTGGACTGGGGAAGATACGCAGTATTTT
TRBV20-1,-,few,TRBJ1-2,CSAPARDSTNYGYTF,TGCAGTGCGCCCGCCCGGGACTCCACGAACTATGGCTACACCTTC
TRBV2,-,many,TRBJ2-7,CASTSSSVYEQYF,TGTGCTAGCACGTCTTCGTCCGTCTACGAGCAGTACTTC
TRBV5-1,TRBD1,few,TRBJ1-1,CASSLGDRAMNTEAFF,TGCGCCAGCAGCTTGGGGGACAGGGCGATGAACACTGAAGCTTTCTTT
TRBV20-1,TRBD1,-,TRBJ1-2,CSARASGTGFTDYGYTF,TGCAGTGCTAGAGCTTCCGGGACAGGGTTCACGGACTATGGCTACACCTTC
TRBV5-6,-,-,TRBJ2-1,CASGSRVFSSWIQGRYNEQFF,TGTGCCAGCGGCTCCCGGGTGTTTAGTTCCTGGATCCAGGGTCGCTACAATGAGCAGTTCTTC
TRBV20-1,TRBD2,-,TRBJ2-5,CSARDETSRETQYF,TGCAGTGCTAGGGATGAGACTAGCCGAGAGACCCAGTACTTC
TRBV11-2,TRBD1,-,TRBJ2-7,CASSTEVDRGSYEQYF,TGTGCCAGCAGCACCGAAGTCGACAGGGGCAGCTACGAGCAGTACTTC
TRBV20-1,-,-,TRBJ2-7,CSATMGRPYEQYF,TGCAGTGCTACCATGGGGCGGCCCTACGAGCAGTACTTC
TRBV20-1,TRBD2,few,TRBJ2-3,CSARGLAGMQDTQYF,TGCAGTGCTAGAGGCCTAGCGGGGATGCAAGATACGCAGTATTTT
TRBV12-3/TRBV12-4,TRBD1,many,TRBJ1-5,CASSSGGRNQPQHF,TGTGCCAGCAGCTCAGGGGGGCGCAATCAGCCCCAGCATTTT
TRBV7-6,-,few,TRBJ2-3,CASSLEYYTDTQYF,TGTGCCAGCAGCTTAGAGTACTACACAGATACGCAGTATTTT
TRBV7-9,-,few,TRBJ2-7,CASSSPTSLEYF,TGTGCCAGCAGCTCCCCCACATCCCTTGAGTACTTC
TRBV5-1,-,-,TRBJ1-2,CASSLGQGQDGYTF,TGCGCCAGCAGCTTGGGGCAGGGGCAGGATGGCTACACCTTC
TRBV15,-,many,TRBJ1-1,CATSRDPASTEAFF,TGTGCCACCAGCAGAGACCCGGCGTCCACTGAAGCTTTCTTT
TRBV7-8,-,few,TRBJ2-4,CASSLGGINIQYF,TGTGCCAGCAGCCTGGGTGGGATAAACATTCAGTACTTC
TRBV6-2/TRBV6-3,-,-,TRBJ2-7,CASRPQGHSYEQYF,TGTGCCAGCAGACCCCAGGGGCACTCCTACGAGCAGTACTTC
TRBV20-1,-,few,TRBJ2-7,CSARDHTSSFGTSYEQYF,TGCAGTGCTAGAGACCACACCTCTAGCTTCGGGACTTCCTACGAGCAGTACTTC
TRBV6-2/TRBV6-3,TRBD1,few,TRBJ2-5,CASSYRGRSQETQYF,TGTGCCAGCAGTTACAGGGGGCGATCTCAAGAGACCCAGTACTTC
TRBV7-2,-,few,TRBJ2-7,CASSFEAFYEQYF,TGTGCCAGCAGCTTTGAGGCCTTCTACGAGCAGTACTTC
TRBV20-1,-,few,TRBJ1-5,CSARERPYSNQPQHF,TGCAGTGCTAGAGAGCGACCGTATAGCAATCAGCCCCAGCATTTT
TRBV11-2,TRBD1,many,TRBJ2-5,CASSYRDRVKTQYF,TGTGCCAGCAGCTACCGGGACAGGGTAAAGACCCAGTACTTC
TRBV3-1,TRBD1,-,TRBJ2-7,CASSQYRGPGYEQYF,TGTGCCAGCAGCCAGTACAGGGGCCCTGGCTACGAGCAGTACTTC
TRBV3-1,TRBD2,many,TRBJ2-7,CASSRGGYEQYF,TGTGCCAGCAGCCGCGGGGGTTACGAGCAGTACTTC
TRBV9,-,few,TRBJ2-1,CASSVTIAAPYNEQFF,TGTGCCAGCAGCGTAACTATAGCGGCCCCCTACAATGAGCAGTTCTTC
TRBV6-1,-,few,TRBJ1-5,CASSEQHNQPQHF,TGTGCCAGCAGTGAACAGCACAATCAGCCCCAGCATTTT
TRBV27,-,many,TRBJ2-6,CASSPYTNSGANVLTF,TGTGCCAGCAGTCCATACACAAACTCTGGGGCCAACGTCCTGACTTTC
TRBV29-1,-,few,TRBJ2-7,CSVLHRVDEQYF,TGCAGCGTTCTTCACAGGGTGGACGAGCAGTACTTC
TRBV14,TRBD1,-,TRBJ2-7,CARSQAGTGGMSYF,TGTGCCCGCAGCCAAGCCGGGACAGGGGGAATGTCGTACTTC
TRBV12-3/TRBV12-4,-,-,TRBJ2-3,CASSHGGTDTQYF,TGTGCCAGCAGTCACGGTGGGACAGATACGCAGTATTTT
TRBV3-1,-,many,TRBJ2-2,CASSSRVGITGELFF,TGTGCCAGCAGCTCTCGTGTGGGGATCACCGGGGAGCTGTTTTTT
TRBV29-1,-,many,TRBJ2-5,CSVTLLRETQYF,TGCAGCGTTACACTTTTGAGGGAGACCCAGTACTTC
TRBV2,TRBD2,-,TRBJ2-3,CASQREGSDTQYF,TGTGCCAGCCAGCGGGAGGGCTCAGATACGCAGTATTTT
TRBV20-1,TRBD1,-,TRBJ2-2,CRAVRGGELFF,TGCCGTGCCGTCAGGGGGGGGGAGCTGTTTTTT
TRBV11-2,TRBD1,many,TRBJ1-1,CASSPQGGSTEAFF,TGTGCCAGCAGCCCACAGGGGGGAAGTACTGAAGCTTTCTTT
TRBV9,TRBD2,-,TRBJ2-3,CASSVAGGRADTQYF,TGTGCCAGCAGCGTAGCGGGGGGACGTGCAGATACGCAGTATTTT
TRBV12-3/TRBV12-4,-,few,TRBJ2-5,CASSLTPRLGETQYF,TGTGCCAGCAGTTTAACGCCACGGTTGGGAGAGACCCAGTACTTC